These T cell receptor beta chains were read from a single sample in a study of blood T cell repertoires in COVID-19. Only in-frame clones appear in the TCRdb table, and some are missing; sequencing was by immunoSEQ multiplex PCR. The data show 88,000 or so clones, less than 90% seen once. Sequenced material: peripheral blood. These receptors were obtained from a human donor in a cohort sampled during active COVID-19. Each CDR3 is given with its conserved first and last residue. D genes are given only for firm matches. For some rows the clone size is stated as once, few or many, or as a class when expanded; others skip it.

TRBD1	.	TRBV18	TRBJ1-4	TGTGCCAGCTCACCACGAGGGGGCTTTGAAAAACTGTTTTTT	CASSPRGGFEKLFF
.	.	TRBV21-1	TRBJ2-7	TGTGCCAGCAGCAACACCGAGCGGACAGGGACCTACGAGCAGTACTTC	CASSNTERTGTYEQYF
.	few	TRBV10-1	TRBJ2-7	TGCGCCAGCAGTGGGGGCAGCGACGAGCAGTACTTC	CASSGGSDEQYF
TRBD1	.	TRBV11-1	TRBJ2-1	TGTGCCAGCAGTCCAGGACAGGGAGTCGATGAGCAGTTCTTC	CASSPGQGVDEQFF
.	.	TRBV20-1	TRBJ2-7	TGCAGTGCAAGTGGCACAAACTACGAGCAGTACTTC	CSASGTNYEQYF
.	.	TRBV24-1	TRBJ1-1	TGTGCCACCAGTGACACGACGACAGGGAACACTGAAGCTTTCTTT	CATSDTTTGNTEAFF
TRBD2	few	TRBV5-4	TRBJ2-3	TGTGCCAGCAGCTTGGCTGAGCGGGGGAGCACAGATACGCAGTATTTT	CASSLAERGSTDTQYF
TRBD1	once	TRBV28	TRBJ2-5	TGTGCCAGCAGCCTCGGGGACAGGGCAGGGGGGACCCAGTACTTC	CASSLGDRAGGTQYF
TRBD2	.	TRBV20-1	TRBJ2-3	TGCAGTGCTAGTTCCGGCGGGAGCTGGGCAGATACGCAGTATTTT	CSASSGGSWADTQYF
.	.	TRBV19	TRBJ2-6	TGTGCCAGTAGTATCGGCTCTGGGGCCAACGTCCTGACTTTC	CASSIGSGANVLTF
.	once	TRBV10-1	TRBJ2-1	TGCGCCAGCAGAGGAGGGTCCAACAATGAGCAGTTCTTC	CASRGGSNNEQFF
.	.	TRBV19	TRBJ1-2	TGTGCCAGTAGCGAGGAGAATAACTATGGCTACACCTTC	CASSEENNYGYTF
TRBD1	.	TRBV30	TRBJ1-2	TGTGCCTGGAGCGAAGGACAGGGGGTCGGCTATGGCTACACCTTC	CAWSEGQGVGYGYTF
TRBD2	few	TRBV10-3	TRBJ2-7	TGTGCCATGGGGACTAGCGAAACCTACGAGCAGTACTTC	CAMGTSETYEQYF
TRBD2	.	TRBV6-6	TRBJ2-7	TGTGCCAGCAGTTACTCCGCTAGCGGGGTGTCCTACGAGCAGTACTTC	CASSYSASGVSYEQYF
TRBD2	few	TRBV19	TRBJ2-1	TGTGCCAGTAGTATAGTTGGGATAGCGGGGGACAATGAGCAGTTCTTC	CASSIVGIAGDNEQFF
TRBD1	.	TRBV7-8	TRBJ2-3	TGTGCCAGCAGCTTAGCGGGACAGGGGGCGTTAGATACGCAGTATTTT	CASSLAGQGALDTQYF
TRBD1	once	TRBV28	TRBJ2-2	TGTGCCAGCAGTTTATCACAGGGGGCTTTGACCGGGGAGCTGTTTTTT	CASSLSQGALTGELFF
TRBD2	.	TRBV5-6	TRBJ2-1	TGTGCCAGCTCCGGGACTAGCGGGGTGGGGGAGCAGTTCTTC	CASSGTSGVGEQFF
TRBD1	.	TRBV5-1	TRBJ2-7	TGCGCCAGCAGCTTCGGACAGGGGACCTACGAGCAGTACTTC	CASSFGQGTYEQYF
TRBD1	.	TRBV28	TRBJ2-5	TGTGCCAGCAGTCCGGGGACAGGGGGCTATCGTGAGACCCAGTACTTC	CASSPGTGGYRETQYF
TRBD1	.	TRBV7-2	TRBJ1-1	TGTGCCAGCAGCTCGAGGGGGCAGGGAGAAGCTTTCTTT	CASSSRGQGEAFF
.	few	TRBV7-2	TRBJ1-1	TGTGCCAGCAGCCCGTTGACCGGCGGCACTGAAGCTTTCTTT	CASSPLTGGTEAFF
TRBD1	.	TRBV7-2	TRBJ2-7	TGTGCCAGCAGCTCAACAGGGGGCTGGGGCGAGCAGTACTTC	CASSSTGGWGEQYF
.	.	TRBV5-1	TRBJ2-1	TGCGCCAGCAGCCGGGTGGAGAATTATCAGTTCTTC	CASSRVENYQFF
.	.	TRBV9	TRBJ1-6	TGTGCCAGCAGCGTAGGGGGCCCTCAAAATTCACCCCTCCACTTT	CASSVGGPQNSPLHF
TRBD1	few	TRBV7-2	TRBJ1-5	TGTGCCAGCAGCTTGGGACAGGGGCTTAATCAGCCCCAGCATTTT	CASSLGQGLNQPQHF
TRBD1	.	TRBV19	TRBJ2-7	TGTGCCAGTAGTATAGAGACAGGGATGAGGTCTGAGCAGTACTTC	CASSIETGMRSEQYF
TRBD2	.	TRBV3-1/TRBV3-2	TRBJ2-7	TGTGCCAGCAGCCAATGCTCAACCGGGACTAGCGGGATTTCCTACGAGCAGTACTTC	CASSQCSTGTSGISYEQYF
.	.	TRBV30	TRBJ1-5	TGTGCCTGGAGCCCTTCATTCCCGGATCAGCCCCAGCATTTT	CAWSPSFPDQPQHF
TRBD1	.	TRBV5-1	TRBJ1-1	TGCGCCAGCAGCTTGGATCCCCCGGGACAGGGGGCGGGGGCTTTCTTT	CASSLDPPGQGAGAFF
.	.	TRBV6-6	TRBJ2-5	TGTGCCAGCAGTTACGGGGCAGGGATTGAGACCCAGTACTTC	CASSYGAGIETQYF